Below, 29 T cell receptor beta chains from the same sample are listed, as sequenced in a study of CD8 T cells in ankylosing spondylitis. TCRdb independently ran MiXCR on the 5' RACE reads; one entry per CDR3 protein. Of almost 400,000 distinct CDR3 sequences in the sample, about 22% were seen once. Their antigen targets remain unknown. Study-level findings and limits: A TCR beta motif made of several highly homologous variants seemed typical of ankylosing spondylitis blood.

The sample taken for sequencing was blood, either unsorted or a sorted T cell fraction (not recorded which). The receptors stem from a male donor with ankylosing spondylitis.

This chain uses TRBV11-2 with TRBJ2-4, with 7 bases that match TRBD1. This CDR3 spans 15 amino acids. V was clipped by 5 bases and J by 0 bases; unmatched bases: 4. Germline assignment: CDR1 SGHAT and CDR2 FQNNGV. The CDR3 is CASSTTGLAKNIQYF. The CDR3 DNA is TGTGCCAGCAGCACGACAGGGCTAGCCAAAAACATTCAGTACTTC.

In its sample, this clonotype was seen once. This chain joins TRBV12-3 or TRBV12-4 and TRBJ2-2, with D possibly being TRBD1 (6 bases). The CDR3 extends over 16 amino acids. V was shortened by 3 bases and J by 6 bases, with 17 bases between the two germline ends. The CDR3 sequence is CASSFAPTGISGELFF. DNA for the CDR3: TGTGCCAGCAGTTTCGCCCCCACAGGGATCTCCGGGGAGCTGTTTTTT.

There are many counts of this clonotype. This chain joins TRBV4-2 and TRBJ2-2, with a possible D match to TRBD2 (5 bases). V lost 0 bases and J lost 1, with 15 bases in between. This CDR3 comprises 18 residues. Germline V lookup: CDR1 LGHNA, CDR2 YNFKEQ. The CDR3 DNA reads as TGTGCCAGCAGCCAAGAAGGTTGGCTAGCAGAGAACACCGGGGAGCTGTTTTTT. Translated: CASSQEGWLAENTGELFF.

The chain combines TRBV25-1 with TRBJ2-7; possible D gene TRBD1, 5 bases. Trimming took off 4 bases at V and 5 bases at J, with 15 bases between the two ends. The CDR3 loop spans 14 amino acids. The germline V gene has CDR1 MGHDK and CDR2 SYGVNS. CDR3 amino acids: CASSGERGSHEQYF. The CDR3, as DNA: TGTGCCAGCAGTGGGGAAAGGGGTTCCCACGAGCAGTACTTC.

This clonotype was detected a few times. The genes are TRBV25-1 and TRBJ1-2; unclear D gene. V was clipped by 1 base and J by 8 bases, with 8 bases between them. The CDR3 consists of 12 residues. Germline assignment: CDR1 MGHDK and CDR2 SYGVNS. In DNA, the CDR3 is TGTGCCAGCAGTGAATTGAATTTCGGCTACACCTTC. Its protein product is CASSELNFGYTF.

The J gene is TRBJ2-1, the V gene TRBV20-1, with 7 bases fitting TRBD2. The CDR3 sequence is 15 residues long. J gave up 7 bases and V 4 bases, and 13 bases lay outside the gene matches. The germline gives CDR1 DFQATT, CDR2 SNEGSKA (reference sequence). The CDR3: CSANPLAEAGNEQFF. As DNA, the CDR3 is TGCAGTGCTAACCCTCTAGCGGAGGCCGGAAATGAGCAGTTCTTC.

The J gene is TRBJ1-5, the V gene TRBV20-1; D is unresolved. Trimming stripped 0 bases from V and 7 bases from J, with 16 bases between. CDR1 and CDR2 from the germline V gene are DFQATT and SNEGSKA (reference sequence). The CDR3 consists of 15 residues. CDR3 in DNA: TGCAGTGCTAGAGATCCCACGGACTTCGGACAGCCCCAGCATTTT. This sequence encodes CSARDPTDFGQPQHF.

The count of this clonotype is one. This sequence joins TRBV7-3 and TRBJ2-5; D may be TRBD1 (6 bases). The CDR3 is 13 residues long. Germline CDR1 is SGHTA and CDR2 is FQGTGA. Trimming removed 2 bases from V and 7 bases from J, with 11 bases in between. The CDR3 DNA sequence: TGTGCCAGCAGCTTAGGGGGCAAGAGGACCCAGTACTTC. This gives the protein CASSLGGKRTQYF.

V gene TRBV6-2 or TRBV6-3 combines with J gene TRBJ2-3; TRBD2 matches at 12 bases. V lost 7 bases and J lost 5; bases outside the gene matches: 22. The CDR3 consists of 20 residues. CDR1 and CDR2 from the germline V gene are MNHEY and SVGEGT. The CDR3 region is CASTRRGGLAGPKSVDTQYF. The CDR3 DNA sequence: TGTGCCAGCACCCGACGGGGCGGACTAGCGGGACCCAAGAGCGTAGATACGCAGTATTTT.

This clonotype was found a few times. V is TRBV10-1 and J is TRBJ2-1, with 13 bases identical to TRBD2. Germline CDR1 and CDR2: WNHNN and SYGVQD (reference sequence). The CDR3 length is 16 residues. V lost 8 bases to trimming and J lost 8 bases; unmatched junction nucleotides: 12. CDR3 protein: CASHLGLAGVNHEQFF. The DNA of the CDR3 is TGCGCCAGCCACCTAGGACTAGCGGGAGTTAACCATGAGCAGTTCTTC.

The chain links TRBV5-1 to TRBJ2-2; D not resolved. The CDR3 covers 14 residues. The germline gives CDR1 SGHRS, CDR2 YFSETQ. V was clipped by 2 bases and J by 3 bases, with 8 bases between them. CDR3 residues: CASSFPRDTGELFF. DNA of the CDR3: TGCGCCAGCAGCTTCCCGCGCGACACCGGGGAGCTGTTTTTT.

The rearrangement uses TRBV12-3 or TRBV12-4 and TRBJ2-7; D gene uncertain. CDR3 size: 14 residues. Trimming stripped 6 bases from V and 2 bases from J, with 14 bases between. CDR3 protein: CASSPSHRAYEQYF. CDR3 DNA: TGTGCCAGCAGCCCTTCTCACCGGGCCTACGAGCAGTACTTC.

V gene TRBV7-9 combines with J gene TRBJ2-7; D is perhaps TRBD1 (6 bases). V was shortened by 5 bases and J by 3 bases, with 11 bases between the two germline ends. Per the germline V gene, CDR1 is SEHNR and CDR2 is FQNEAQ (reference sequence). This CDR3 is built from 13 residues. The CDR3 protein is CASSAGTFYEQYF. In DNA form, the CDR3 reads TGTGCCAGCAGCGCCGGGACATTCTACGAGCAGTACTTC.

This clonotype was seen a handful of times. The chain joins TRBV6-1 to TRBJ2-7; 7 bases agree with TRBD1. The germline V gene has CDR1 MNHNS and CDR2 SASEGT. This CDR3 is 15 amino acids long. J lost 0 bases, V lost 6 bases, and 8 bases had no gene match. CDR3 in amino acids: CASRSRTGSSYEQYF. The DNA for the CDR3 is TGTGCCAGCAGATCTAGGACAGGTAGCTCCTACGAGCAGTACTTC.

The chain couples TRBV30 to TRBJ1-2; D is undetermined. Per germline, CDR1 GTSNPN and CDR2 SVGIG (reference sequence). This CDR3 is built from 11 residues. V gave up 2 bases and J gave up 7 bases, with 8 bases separating them. CDR3 region: CAWSLGFGYTF. The CDR3 DNA sequence: TGTGCCTGGAGTTTGGGGTTTGGCTACACCTTC.

This clonotype has a handful of counts. This chain links TRBV11-2 with TRBJ2-5; 7 bases line up with TRBD2. Germline V gene sequence: CDR1 SGHAT, CDR2 FQNNGV. V dropped 5 bases and J dropped 3; count of bases not matched to a gene: 9. This CDR3 comprises 15 residues. The CDR3: CASSPGRDYKETQYF. The CDR3 coding sequence is TGTGCCAGCAGCCCAGGGAGGGACTATAAAGAGACCCAGTACTTC.

The chain combines TRBV6-5 with TRBJ1-5, with no clear D. Germline V gene data show CDR1 as MNHEY and CDR2 as SVGAGI. Trimming cost V 5 bases and J 3 bases, with 11 bases left between them. The CDR3 runs to 14 residues. This CDR3 is CASSNRATNQPQHF. The DNA of the CDR3 is TGTGCCAGCAGTAACCGGGCCACCAATCAGCCCCAGCATTTT.

J is TRBJ1-1 and V is TRBV7-9; TRBD1 agrees at 10 bases. The CDR3 runs to 16 residues. After removal of 7 bases from V and 10 bases from J, the junction contained 18 bases not matched to a gene. Germline CDR1 and CDR2: SEHNR and FQNEAQ (reference sequence). The CDR3: CASIRSPGQGQLGAFF. The CDR3 nucleotides read TGTGCCAGCATCAGGAGTCCGGGACAGGGGCAATTGGGAGCTTTCTTT.

The sample holds a few counts of this clonotype. The chain couples TRBV6-4 to TRBJ2-1, with D unclear. Germline lookup yields CDR1 MRHNA and CDR2 SNTAGT. The CDR3 is 16 amino acids. Trimming shortened V by 4 bases and J by 4 bases, and 17 bases separated the two germline ends. CDR3: CASSASALSQYNEQFF. The CDR3, as DNA: TGTGCCAGCAGTGCCTCGGCACTATCCCAATACAATGAGCAGTTCTTC.

This clonotype showed up just a few times. The V and J genes are TRBV10-3 and TRBJ2-1; possibly TRBD2 for D (6 bases). The CDR3 extends over 13 amino acids. Per the germline V gene, CDR1 is ENHRY and CDR2 is SYGVKD. The ends were cut back, 4 bases at V and 4 bases at J, with 8 bases in the middle. This chain's CDR3 is CAISGGEYNEQFF. CDR3 nucleotides: TGTGCCATCAGTGGCGGGGAATACAATGAGCAGTTCTTC.

The V call is TRBV12-3 or TRBV12-4, the J call TRBJ1-6; weak D call: TRBD1 (6 bases). Trimming left V 5 bases short and J 8 bases short, with 13 bases between. The CDR3 has 14 residues. The CDR3 coding sequence is TGTGCCAGCAGTCAGGGGTTGATGGATTCACCCCTCCACTTT. It encodes CASSQGLMDSPLHF.

This clonotype was observed a few times. The V call is TRBV10-3, the J call TRBJ2-7; 7 bases line up with TRBD2. This CDR3 comprises 11 residues. CDR1 and CDR2 (germline): ENHRY, SYGVKD. J was trimmed by 5 bases and V by 10 bases; bases with no gene match: 5. CDR3 nucleotide sequence: TGTGCCACCCAGGGAGGGAACGAGCAGTACTTC. Translated, it gives CATQGGNEQYF.

In its sample, this clonotype was seen a few times. The chain uses TRBV12-3 or TRBV12-4 and TRBJ2-7; 8 positions agree with TRBD1. The CDR3 contains 13 residues. Germline trimming cut 6 bases from V and 2 bases from J; bases unmatched to any gene: 3. The CDR3 sequence is CASRGQATYEQYF. Here the CDR3 DNA reads TGTGCCAGCAGGGGACAGGCTACCTACGAGCAGTACTTC.

This clonotype was seen only a few times. The chain uses TRBV6-1 and TRBJ1-6, with TRBD1 identical over 8 bases. Germline V lookup: CDR1 MNHNS, CDR2 SASEGT. Germline trimming cut 6 bases from V and 7 bases from J; bases unmatched to any gene: 5. The CDR3 totals 14 residues. The chain's CDR3 is CASRARDRNSPLHF. The CDR3 nucleotides read TGTGCCAGCAGGGCTCGGGACAGGAATTCACCCCTCCACTTT.

This CDR3 reads CASSAPGMGPIQYF. CDR3 coding DNA: TGTGCCAGCAGTGCCCCAGGGATGGGGCCCATTCAGTACTTC. The chain carries TRBV6-1 and TRBJ2-4, with D possibly TRBD1 on 5 matching bases. CDR3 length: 14 residues. The V end lost 4 bases, the J end lost 9 bases, and 16 bases lay between the germline ends. The V gene's germline CDR1 is MNHNS and CDR2 SASEGT.

The CDR3 sequence: CASRTPTASGSNYEQFF. In DNA form, the CDR3 reads TGTGCCAGCAGGACCCCCACTGCCAGCGGGAGTAACTATGAGCAGTTCTTC. The V call is TRBV6-1, the J call TRBJ2-1; TRBD2 agrees at 8 bases. V lost 6 bases to trimming and J lost 8 bases; unmatched junction nucleotides: 18. The CDR3 totals 17 residues. Germline V lookup: CDR1 MNHNS, CDR2 SASEGT.

This clonotype was found many times. The chain recombines TRBV29-1 with TRBJ2-3, with a tentative D call TRBD2 (7 bases). Trimming removed 7 bases at V and 2 bases at J, with 19 bases between. The CDR3 sequence is 15 residues long. Germline-derived CDR1 and CDR2 are SQVTM and ANQGSEA. This CDR3 reads CSGGRAGQLTDTQYF. CDR3 in DNA: TGCAGCGGTGGGAGGGCCGGACAGCTCACAGATACGCAGTATTTT.

Comment on this clonotype: This may be a read error: a much more frequent sequence differs by one nucleotide. The V gene is TRBV20-1, the J gene TRBJ2-2; 9 nucleotides match TRBD2. Looked up from germline, CDR1 is DFQATT and CDR2 is SNEGSKA (reference sequence). This CDR3 spans 13 amino acids. Unmatched junction bases numbered 5, after V lost 8 bases and J lost 4 bases. The chain's CDR3 is CSPAGGLTGELFF. DNA of the CDR3: TGCAGTCCGGCGGGAGGGCTCACCGGGGAGCTGTTTTTT.

This clonotype was observed many times. The V and J genes are TRBV5-1 and TRBJ2-2, with D possibly TRBD1 on 5 matching bases. Per the germline V gene, CDR1 is SGHRS and CDR2 is YFSETQ. V gave up 2 bases and J gave up 2 bases, with 7 bases separating them. The CDR3 length is 14 residues. This CDR3 is CASSFDSNTGELFF. The CDR3 nucleotides are TGCGCCAGCAGCTTCGACAGTAACACCGGGGAGCTGTTTTTT.